This T cell receptor beta chain emerged from a study of tumor and adjacent non-tumor tissue in lung cancer. Overall study context: Stage I to III disease affected about nine men and roughly five women aged about 30 to 85.

This CDR3 has 14 amino acids. Germline values: CDR1 MNHNS, CDR2 SASEGT. Of note for this clonotype: The antigen remains unidentified. One end of the junction varies from germline; a read error may be responsible.

A modified ARM-PCR protocol with three rounds of nested PCR amplified TCRbeta. MiXCR, run by TCRdb on the multiplex PCR reads, gives a single entry per CDR3 protein. The table lists tens of thousands of distinct CDR3 sequences, around 70% of them singletons. Whole-study findings and limits: Tumor tissue had significantly higher TCR diversity than normal lung.

No cell sorting was done before RNA was extracted from the tissue. Between August and November 2014, newly diagnosed, chemotherapy-naive lung cancer patients underwent thoracic surgery in China. The chain employs TRBV6-1 and TRBJ1-4; D is possibly TRBD1 (5 bases). Specimen: lung tumor tissue. The source of this sequence is a woman in her 70s with non-small cell lung cancer. The CDR3 spells CARRRGTDPEKLFF. The CDR3 DNA follows: TGTGCCCGCAGAAGAGGGACCGATCCCGAAAAACTGTTTTTT.